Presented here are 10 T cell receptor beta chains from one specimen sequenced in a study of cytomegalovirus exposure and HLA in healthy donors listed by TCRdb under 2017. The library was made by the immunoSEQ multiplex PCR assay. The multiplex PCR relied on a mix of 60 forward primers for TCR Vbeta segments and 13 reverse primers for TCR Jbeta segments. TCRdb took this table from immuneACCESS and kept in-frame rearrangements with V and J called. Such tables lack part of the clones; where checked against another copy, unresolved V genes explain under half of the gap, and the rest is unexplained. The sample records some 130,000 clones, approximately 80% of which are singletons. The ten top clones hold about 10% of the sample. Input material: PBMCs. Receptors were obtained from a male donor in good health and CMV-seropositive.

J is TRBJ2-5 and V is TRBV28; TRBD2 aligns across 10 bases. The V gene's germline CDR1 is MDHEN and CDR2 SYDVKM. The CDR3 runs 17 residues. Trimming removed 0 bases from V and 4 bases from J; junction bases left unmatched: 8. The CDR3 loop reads CASSLWSLAGVRETQYF. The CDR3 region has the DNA TGTGCCAGCAGTTTATGGTCTCTAGCGGGAGTGAGAGAGACCCAGTACTTC. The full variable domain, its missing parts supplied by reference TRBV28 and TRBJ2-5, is DVKVTQSSRYLVKRTGEKVFLECVQDMDHENMFWYRQDPGLGLRLIYFSYDVKMKEKGDIPEGYSVSREKKERFSLILESASTNQTSMYLCASSLWSLAGVRETQYFGPGTRLLVL.

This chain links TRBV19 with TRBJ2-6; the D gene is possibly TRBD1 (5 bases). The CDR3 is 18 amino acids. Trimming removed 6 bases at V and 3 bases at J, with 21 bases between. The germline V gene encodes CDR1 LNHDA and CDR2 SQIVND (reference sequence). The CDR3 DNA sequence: TGTGCCAGTAGAGAGTGGCGGCAGGGTTCTGTTGGGGCCAACGTCCTGACTTTC. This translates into CASREWRQGSVGANVLTF.

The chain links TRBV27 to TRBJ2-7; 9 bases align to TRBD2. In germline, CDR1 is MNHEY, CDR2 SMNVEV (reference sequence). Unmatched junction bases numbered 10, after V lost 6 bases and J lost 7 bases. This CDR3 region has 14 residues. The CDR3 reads CASSQLAGGLEQYF. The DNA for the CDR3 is TGTGCCAGCAGCCAACTAGCGGGTGGCCTGGAGCAGTACTTC.

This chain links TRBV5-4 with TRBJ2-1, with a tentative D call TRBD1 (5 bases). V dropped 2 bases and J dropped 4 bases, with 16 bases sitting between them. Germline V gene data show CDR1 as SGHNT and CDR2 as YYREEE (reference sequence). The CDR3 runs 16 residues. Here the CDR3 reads CASSLLTATLYNEQFF. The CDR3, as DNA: TGTGCCAGCAGCTTACTGACAGCCACCCTGTACAATGAGCAGTTCTTC.

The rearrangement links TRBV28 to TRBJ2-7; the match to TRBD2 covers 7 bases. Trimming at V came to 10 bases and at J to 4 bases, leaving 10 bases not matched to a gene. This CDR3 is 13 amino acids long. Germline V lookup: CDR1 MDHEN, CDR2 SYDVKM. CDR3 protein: CATFGMGGYEQYF. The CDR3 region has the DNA TGTGCCACCTTCGGGATGGGGGGGTACGAGCAGTACTTC.

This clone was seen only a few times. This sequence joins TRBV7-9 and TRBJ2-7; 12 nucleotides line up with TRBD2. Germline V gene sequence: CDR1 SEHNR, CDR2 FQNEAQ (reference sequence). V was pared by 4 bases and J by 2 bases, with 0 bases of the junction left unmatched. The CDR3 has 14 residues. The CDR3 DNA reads TGTGCCAGCAGCTCTAGCGGGAGGGCCTACGAGCAGTACTTC. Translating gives CASSSSGRAYEQYF.

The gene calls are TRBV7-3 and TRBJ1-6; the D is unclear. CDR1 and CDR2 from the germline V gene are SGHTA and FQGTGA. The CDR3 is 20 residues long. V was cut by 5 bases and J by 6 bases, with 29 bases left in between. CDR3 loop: CASSPPRKRGSKNLNSPLHF. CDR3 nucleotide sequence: TGTGCCAGCAGCCCCCCTCGGAAGAGAGGCAGCAAAAACCTTAATTCACCCCTCCACTTT.

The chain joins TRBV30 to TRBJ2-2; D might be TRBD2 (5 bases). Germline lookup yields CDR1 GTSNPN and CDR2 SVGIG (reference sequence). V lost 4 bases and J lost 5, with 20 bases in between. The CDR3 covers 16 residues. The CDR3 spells CAWTQTGMRGTGELFF. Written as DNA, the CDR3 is TGTGCCTGGACCCAAACCGGGATGCGAGGGACCGGGGAGCTGTTTTTT.

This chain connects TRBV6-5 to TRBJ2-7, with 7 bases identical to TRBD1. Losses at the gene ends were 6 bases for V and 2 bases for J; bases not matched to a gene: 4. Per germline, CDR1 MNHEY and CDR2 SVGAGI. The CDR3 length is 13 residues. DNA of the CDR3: TGTGCCAGCAGCCAGGGGGTAACCTACGAGCAGTACTTC. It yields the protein CASSQGVTYEQYF.

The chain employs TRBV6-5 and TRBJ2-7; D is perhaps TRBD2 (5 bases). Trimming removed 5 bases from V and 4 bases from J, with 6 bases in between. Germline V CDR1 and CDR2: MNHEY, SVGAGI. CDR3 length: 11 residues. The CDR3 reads CASSRGYEQYF. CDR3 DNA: TGTGCCAGCAGTCGCGGGTACGAGCAGTACTTC.